This entry is about one T cell receptor beta chain. The specificity of this receptor is unknown. Nothing much larger sits one base from this clone, and base qualities are not available. This sample was taken from a study of draining lymph node invasion in breast cancer (dated by TCRdb to 2018 to 2020). Notes on the research overall: Metastasis in lymph nodes was diagnosed using histology and cytokeratin immunohistochemistry and was confirmed with EpCAM/CD45 flow cytometry. The separate targeted TCR sequencing covered lymph nodes from roughly 5 patients, with primary tumors sequenced for three of those patients. A separate targeted assay used bulk TCR-beta CDR3 sequencing to compare sorted memory regulatory T cells with memory conventional CD4 T cells across breast cancer tissues. Each patient contributed matched non-invaded and tumor-invaded tumor-draining lymph nodes plus the primary tumor, profiled for both Treg and Tconv subsets.

At the junction V is shortened by 0 bases and J by 3 bases, with 14 bases in between. The germline V gene gives CDR1 as SGDLS and CDR2 as YYNGEE. The CDR3 numbers 16 residues from cysteine through phenylalanine. Only the CDR3 region is kept as DNA, spanning 48 bases read in frame from base 1. On the study overall, not on this receptor specifically: Some of the top 100 tumor clones were detected in invaded and non-invaded nodes, and this detection was taken to suggest recirculation between tumor and draining nodes. In the targeted TCR-seq data, Tregs appeared to be more clonally expanded than Tconvs in all tissues, and lower diversity was found for both subsets in tumor than in lymph nodes. Tracking of the top-100 tumor clones could be carried out in just a couple of patients. TCRs shared between the Treg and Tconv subsets were viewed as suggestive of, but not proof of, a common clonal origin. Data could not resolve whether Treg conversion occurred in a given organ or whether converted Tregs recirculated between nodes and tumor. Per tissue, roughly 12-22% of Treg TCRs were found to be shared with Tconvs, and this sharing was interpreted as suggesting peripheral Treg induction.

For memory conventional CD4 T cells, the sort was based on CD4+ CD45RA- CD25- cells. Each tumor-draining lymph node was classified as non-invaded if metastatic tumor cells were absent and as invaded if metastatic tumor cells were present. Before staining and sorting, T cells were pre-enriched using a Miltenyi Pan T Cell isolation kit. Immunohistochemistry for estrogen receptor, progesterone receptor, HER2 and Ki-67 was used to characterize the primary tumors. Within a few hours after surgery, the fresh surgical tissue was processed by cutting it into small fragments. Tissue fragments were enzymatically digested with Liberase TL plus DNase for roughly 19 minutes and filtered through a 40-micrometer strainer. Sorting used a BD FACS Aria II with roughly 98-99% purity, after DAPI live/dead staining. Sorted cells were lysed in TCL buffer, and RNA was purified with a Norgen Single Cell RNA purification kit including DNase treatment.

Receptors were amplified or captured by bulk RNA-seq. TCRdb lists the instrument as Illumina HiSeq 2500. In the paper's pipeline: In the separate targeted TCR-seq dataset, CDR3 sequences were extracted from raw reads and quantified using MiXCR version 2.1.5 with default parameters. The separate targeted TCR-seq dataset defined each TCR-beta clone by its combination of V gene, J gene and CDR3 sequence. In the separate targeted TCR-seq dataset, clones with fewer than three counts were first removed, after which only the 90% most strongly expressed clones per sample were kept. The separate targeted TCR-seq dataset calculated Treg-Tconv overlap for each tissue as the number of shared clones divided by the total number of Treg clones, multiplied by 100. TCRdb reworked the public reads: Q25 trimming with fastp, MiXCR clone assembly, productive beta chains retained. Under each unique CDR3 protein, matching rows form one entry showing the most common genes and DNA. These V and J calls originate from TCRdb's pipeline instead of the authors' own analysis. In all, the sample holds 3,000 or so distinct CDR3 sequences, and approximately 80% of those were seen once. The ten largest clones add up to 9% to 10% of the sample.

The TCR was taken from a female donor with luminal breast cancer. In this chain, TRBV9 is recombined with TRBJ2-3; the D gene is possibly TRBD1 or TRBD2, each agreeing over 6 bases. Sequenced material: sorted memory CD4+ effector T cells from a lymph node. Read against the paper, the sample's cell subset or site label means: CD45RA-negative sorted CD4+ T cells (memory Tconv or effector/memory Treg). The CDR3 protein is CASSVDRGLGTDTQYF. The sequence in DNA is TGTGCCAGCAGCGTAGATCGGGGGCTCGGGACAGATACGCAGTATTTT.